These T cell receptor beta chains were read from a single sample in a study of OX40 agonist ivuxolimab in advanced cancers. Profiled with immunoSEQ multiplex PCR; TCRdb holds only in-frame clones, not every one. The sample records some 86,000 clones, approximately 86% being singletons. The source was CD4+ or CD8+ T cells sorted from blood, collected in a trial of the OX40 agonist ivuxolimab. The receptors derive from an adult with an advanced solid tumor such as melanoma, head and neck, liver or kidney cancer. Each CDR3 is given with its conserved first and last residue.

v_gene	j_gene	CDR3aa
TRBV4-2	TRBJ1-6	CASSQYTNSPLHF
TRBV7-6	TRBJ1-5	CASSLGSGVNQPQHF
TRBV5-1	TRBJ1-5	CASRKDVGHQPQHF
TRBV28	TRBJ2-1	CASSLLMNEQFF
TRBV29-1	TRBJ1-1	CSVEGSKNTEAFF
TRBV19	TRBJ2-2	CASRNLGESNTGELFF
TRBV30	TRBJ2-7	CAWRGIGLYEQYF
TRBV6-6	TRBJ2-7	CASSYAREYEQYF
TRBV11-2	TRBJ1-5	CASSSDGPSNQPQHF
TRBV4-2	TRBJ2-3	CASSRSLAGVADTQYF
TRBV5-1	TRBJ2-7	CASSLATGTSVTFYEQYF
TRBV11-2	TRBJ2-5	CASSFTSGSGLETQYF
TRBV6-5	TRBJ1-6	CASSYHREAPLHF
TRBV7-2	TRBJ2-1	CASSSTGTSGYNEQFF
TRBV7-8	TRBJ1-1	CASSLGLAATAFF
TRBV6-6	TRBJ1-4	CASSYPQNNEKLFF
TRBV5-6	TRBJ2-5	CASSLGIQETQYF
TRBV18	TRBJ1-1	CASSPQGEAGTEAFF
TRBV19	TRBJ1-1	CASSMGPRSKVTLNTEAFF
TRBV28	TRBJ2-7	CATRSYEQYF
TRBV7-8	TRBJ1-1	CASSLAGTMNTEAFF
TRBV30	TRBJ2-5	CAWERDRRQETQYF
TRBV2	TRBJ1-1	CASSLAQGAGGNTEAFF
TRBV5-1	TRBJ2-1	CASSLARREKGQFF
TRBV6-9	TRBJ2-7	CASSYPETHAYEQYF
TRBV5-4	TRBJ1-1	CASSLRGDAFF
TRBV5-4	TRBJ1-2	CASSSKTGGAYGYTF
TRBV13	TRBJ1-2	CASSRQGAGGYTF
TRBV6-5	TRBJ1-5	CASSWGSNQPQHF
TRBV20-1	TRBJ2-3	CSASSRDTQYF
TRBV5-4	TRBJ2-7	CASSLAGQGNRREQYF
TRBV6-4	TRBJ2-2	CASSENESGELFF
TRBV19	TRBJ2-3	CASSTGDTQYF
TRBV18	TRBJ1-3	CASSRSTENTIYF
TRBV11-3	TRBJ2-5	CASSLGLGGGIETQYF
TRBV11-3	TRBJ1-1	CASSLENPGRNTEAFF
TRBV11-2	TRBJ2-5	CASSYRLAGGETQYF
TRBV7-3	TRBJ2-7	CASSLGTGPYEQYF
TRBV11-2	TRBJ1-1	CASSFNTEAFF
TRBV5-1	TRBJ1-1	CASRIRGDAEAFF
TRBV18	TRBJ1-5	CASSATGGSENQPQHF
TRBV30	TRBJ2-6	CAGRKAGANVLTF
TRBV6-6	TRBJ1-1	CASSYVGTGAEAFF
TRBV19	TRBJ2-1	CASSRGSYNEQFF
TRBV7-6	TRBJ1-1	CASSLAQRTGRDTEAFF
TRBV10-3	TRBJ1-2	CAIRDSNNYGYTF
TRBV29-1	TRBJ2-7	CSFSGFTYEQYF
TRBV5-5	TRBJ2-7	CASSFGSSGKYEQYF
TRBV9	TRBJ2-5	CASSSAGSGGAGETQYF
TRBV10-3	TRBJ1-2	CAMYGGQGGYTF
TRBV5-1	TRBJ1-1	CASSLEAGYTEAFF
TRBV21-1	TRBJ1-6	CASSEYQGGVGSPLHF
TRBV9	TRBJ2-3	CASSVVGRATDTQYF
TRBV9	TRBJ2-2	CASSVGVRASAKTGELFF
TRBV5-1	TRBJ2-3	CASSLEAGGTTDTQYF
TRBV6-5	TRBJ1-1	CASSPLDGRRTEAFF
TRBV7-2	TRBJ1-1	CASSLDGPRNTEAFF